The 26 T cell receptor beta chains below come from one sample, sequenced in a study of blood T cell repertoires in COVID-19. Generated by immunoSEQ multiplex PCR, the TCRdb table keeps only in-frame clones and is missing some. This table holds around 44,000 clones, 80% to 95% found once. Material: peripheral blood. These receptors all stem from a human donor in a cohort sampled during active COVID-19.

This chain connects TRBV7-2 to TRBJ1-2; 10 bases align to TRBD1. The CDR3 totals 16 residues. With 0 bases clipped from V and 7 bases from J, the junction kept 8 bases outside the gene matches. The germline V gene encodes CDR1 SGHTA and CDR2 FQGNSA. CDR3 in DNA: TGTGCCAGCAGCTTAGCTCGTTGGGACAGGGGCATTGGCTACACCTTC. This codes for CASSLARWDRGIGYTF.

The rearrangement links TRBV28 to TRBJ1-1; 7 nucleotides agree with TRBD1. This CDR3 contains 16 residues. CDR1 is MDHEN, CDR2 SYDVKM, per germline. V lost 3 bases to trimming and J lost 0 bases; unmatched junction nucleotides: 7. The CDR3 nucleotides read TGTGCCAGCAGTTTCAACATGGGACAGCTGAACACTGAAGCTTTCTTT. Translation gives CASSFNMGQLNTEAFF.

The V call is TRBV5-1, the J call TRBJ1-5; D may be TRBD1 (5 bases). This CDR3 spans 15 amino acids. Looked up from germline, CDR1 is SGHRS and CDR2 is YFSETQ. Trimming left V 4 bases short and J 0 bases short, with 11 bases between. In nucleotides, the CDR3 is TGCGCCAGCAGCGCCGGGGGTTATAGCAATCAGCCCCAGCATTTT. Translation gives CASSAGGYSNQPQHF.

The CDR3 coding sequence is TGTGCCATCAGTGGGCATTCCGAGGGTGGCTACACCTTC. Its translation is CAISGHSEGGYTF. This chain links TRBV10-3 with TRBJ1-2, with no clear D. The CDR3 runs to 13 residues. Germline values: CDR1 ENHRY, CDR2 SYGVKD. With 4 bases removed from V and 7 bases from J, the gap between germline ends came to 13 bases.

The genes are TRBV18 and TRBJ2-4; D is uncertain. There are 13 residues in the CDR3. Trimming took off 0 bases at V and 5 bases at J, with 5 bases between the two ends. Germline CDR1 and CDR2: KGHSH and LQKENI. In DNA, the CDR3 is TGTGCCAGCTCACCACCTAGCCAAAACATTCAGTACTTC. Translation: CASSPPSQNIQYF.

This clone was found once. This chain uses TRBV5-4 with TRBJ2-7; 10 bases line up with TRBD1. The CDR3 length is 14 residues. Germline V gene lookup returns CDR1 SGHNT and CDR2 YYREEE (reference sequence). V shed 5 bases and J 3 bases; nucleotides not matched to a gene: 5. CDR3 region: CASRRDRGGYEQYF. CDR3 nucleotide sequence: TGTGCCAGCAGACGGGACAGGGGAGGCTACGAGCAGTACTTC.

The V gene is TRBV6-2 or TRBV6-3, the J gene TRBJ1-2; D is uncertain. The V gene's germline CDR1 is MNHEY and CDR2 SVGEGT. The ends were cut back, 2 bases at V and 6 bases at J, with 10 bases in the middle. The CDR3 is 13 residues long. The CDR3 nucleotides read TGTGCCAGCAGTTACCCCTTCCAGGATGGCTACACCTTC. As protein: CASSYPFQDGYTF.

The chain links TRBV7-2 to TRBJ2-1; 13 bases map to TRBD2. Looked up from germline, CDR1 is SGHTA and CDR2 is FQGNSA. J gave up 7 bases and V 5 bases, and 5 bases lay outside the gene matches. The CDR3 is 15 residues long. The DNA of the CDR3 is TGTGCCAGCAGCGCTCGACTAGCGGGAGGAAATGAGCAGTTCTTC. Its translation: CASSARLAGGNEQFF.

The rearrangement uses TRBV19 and TRBJ1-2; 7 bases map to TRBD1. The CDR3 covers 16 residues. With V trimmed by 7 bases and J by 4 bases, 15 bases remained unmatched. Germline loops: CDR1 LNHDA, CDR2 SQIVND (reference sequence). The chain's CDR3 is CASNPERGQFSYGYTF. The CDR3 region has the DNA TGTGCCAGTAACCCGGAGAGGGGACAGTTTAGCTATGGCTACACCTTC.

V usage is TRBV6-1 and J usage is TRBJ2-6, with a tentative D call TRBD2 (5 bases). The length of the CDR3 is 14 residues. The germline V and J ends were trimmed by 3 bases and 8 bases, with 11 bases remaining between them. CDR1 and CDR2 (germline): MNHNS, SASEGT. For the CDR3, the DNA is TGTGCCAGCAGTGAGTCGCGGGTGACCAACGTCCTGACTTTC. Residues: CASSESRVTNVLTF.

The rearrangement uses TRBV5-4 and TRBJ2-1, with D possibly matching TRBD2 (6 bases). The germline V gene has CDR1 SGHNT and CDR2 YYREEE (reference sequence). The V end was cut by 4 bases, the J end by 7 bases, with 18 bases between. This CDR3 is built from 15 residues. CDR3 nucleotide sequence: TGTGCCAGCAGCCCTGGAGGGAGTTTAGGAAATGAGCAGTTCTTC. Translating it yields CASSPGGSLGNEQFF.

The rearrangement joins TRBV7-9 to TRBJ2-7; 10 bases line up with TRBD1. CDR3 length equals 14 residues. Trimming at V came to 5 bases and at J to 5 bases, leaving 6 bases not matched to a gene. Germline CDR1 reads SEHNR; CDR2 reads FQNEAQ (reference sequence). The CDR3 here is CASSLTGGSDEQYF. The CDR3, as DNA: TGTGCCAGCAGCCTGACAGGGGGCTCTGACGAGCAGTACTTC.

Concerning this clone: The junction does not match germline at one end; this may be a read error. This chain links TRBV19 with TRBJ2-3, with TRBD2 matching 11 bases. This CDR3 contains 14 residues. The germline gives CDR1 LNHDA, CDR2 SQIVND (reference sequence). CDR3 amino acids: CASRIAGGPDTQYF. The CDR3 DNA reads as TGTGCCAGTAGGATAGCGGGAGGGCCGGATACGCAGTATTTT.

The rearrangement links TRBV9 to TRBJ1-2; maybe TRBD1 (6 bases). Trimming shortened V by 0 bases and J by 7 bases, and 13 bases separated the two germline ends. The CDR3 extends over 14 amino acids. In germline, CDR1 is SGDLS, CDR2 YYNGEE. CDR3 protein: CASSVGVGAVGYTF. The CDR3 DNA is TGTGCCAGCAGCGTAGGAGTGGGGGCGGTTGGCTACACCTTC.

This clone was observed a single time. The chain links TRBV23-1 to TRBJ2-1; the match to TRBD1 covers 11 bases. TRBV23-1 is an open reading frame whose function is uncertain. The CDR3 length is 13 residues. Losses at the gene ends were 11 bases for V and 3 bases for J; bases not matched to a gene: 3. CDR3 bases: TGCGCCGGGGACAGGGGGAACTACAATGAGCAGTTCTTC. Residues: CAGDRGNYNEQFF.

The rearrangement uses TRBV14 and TRBJ2-3; TRBD2 agrees at 9 bases. CDR1 and CDR2 (germline): SGHDN, FVKESK. J was trimmed by 3 bases and V by 5 bases; bases with no gene match: 6. The CDR3 runs to 15 residues. The CDR3 here is CASSDVRGGTDTQYF. CDR3 in DNA: TGTGCCAGCAGCGATGTGCGGGGGGGGACAGATACGCAGTATTTT. The variable domain in full, with the rest retrieved from reference TRBV14 and TRBJ2-3, is EAGVTQFPSHSVIEKGQTVTLRCDPISGHDNLYWYRRVMGKEIKFLLHFVKESKQDESGMPNNRFLAERTGGTYSTLKVQPAELEDSGVYFCASSDVRGGTDTQYFGPGTRLTVL.

This sequence joins TRBV4-3 and TRBJ1-5; 7 bases are a match to TRBD1. The CDR3 sequence is 14 residues long. Germline V CDR1 and CDR2: LGHNA, YSLEER. The J segment lost 4 bases and the V segment lost 6 bases, leaving 6 bases of the junction unmatched. The CDR3 protein is CASRADRDNQPQHF. The DNA for the CDR3 is TGCGCCAGCAGGGCAGACAGGGATAATCAGCCCCAGCATTTT.

This chain uses TRBV9 with TRBJ2-1; 11 bases are a match to TRBD2. This CDR3 is 14 amino acids long. Germline CDR1 is SGDLS and CDR2 is YYNGEE. V lost 5 bases to trimming and J lost 9 bases; unmatched junction nucleotides: 7. CDR3 sequence reads: CASRELAGAGEQFF. The DNA of the CDR3 is TGTGCCAGCAGGGAACTAGCGGGGGCGGGTGAGCAGTTCTTC.

The rearrangement joins TRBV7-8 to TRBJ1-3, with a weak D call TRBD1 (5 bases). Trimming cost V 6 bases and J 4 bases, with 13 bases left between them. The CDR3 is 14 amino acids. Per the germline V gene, CDR1 is SGHVS and CDR2 is FQNEAQ. CDR3: CASRPNSGGNTIYF. The CDR3, as DNA: TGTGCCAGCAGACCAAACTCAGGGGGAAACACCATATATTTT.

As regards this clone: Distinct nucleotide sequences in the sample also encode this CDR3. The rearrangement joins TRBV5-6 to TRBJ2-7, with TRBD1 matching over 8 bases. Trimming removed 1 base from V and 6 bases from J; junction bases left unmatched: 9. This CDR3 has 15 amino acids. CDR1 SGHDT and CDR2 YYEEEE come from the germline V gene. In nucleotides, the CDR3 is TGTGCCAGCAGCTTGTTGGACAGGGTTCATGCCGAGCAGTACTTC. This translates into CASSLLDRVHAEQYF.

This chain uses TRBV7-8 with TRBJ2-7, with 8 bases that match TRBD2. Germline CDR1 SGHVS, CDR2 FQNEAQ. J lost 7 bases, V lost 5 bases, and 10 bases had no gene match. The CDR3 has 14 residues. This CDR3 is CASSPGLAYYEQYF. The CDR3 coding sequence is TGTGCCAGCAGCCCCGGACTAGCCTATTATGAGCAGTACTTC.

The rearrangement joins TRBV7-2 to TRBJ2-1; 7 nucleotides line up with TRBD1. The germline gives CDR1 SGHTA, CDR2 FQGNSA. CDR3 length: 16 residues. Trimming took 1 base from V and 4 from J; bases not matched to a gene: 7. The CDR3 DNA reads as TGTGCCAGCAGCTTAGTCACAGGGGCCAATTACAATGAGCAGTTCTTC. This codes for CASSLVTGANYNEQFF.

The chain couples TRBV6-2 or TRBV6-3 to TRBJ1-5; 7 bases fit TRBD1. There are 15 residues in the CDR3. Looked up from germline, CDR1 is MNHEY and CDR2 is SVGEGT. Unmatched junction bases numbered 10, after V lost 6 bases and J lost 5 bases. The CDR3 sequence: CASRPSTGAYQPQHF. For the CDR3, the DNA is TGTGCCAGCAGACCTTCTACAGGGGCCTATCAGCCCCAGCATTTT.

CDR3 DNA: TGTGCCAGCAGCTTAGCGTCATGGCCCACAGATACGCAGTATTTT. Its protein is CASSLASWPTDTQYF. The rearrangement joins TRBV7-2 to TRBJ2-3, with D uncertain. Germline CDR1 is SGHTA and CDR2 is FQGNSA. This CDR3 region has 15 residues. V was cut by 0 bases and J by 2 bases, with 9 bases left in between.

The rearrangement links TRBV6-5 to TRBJ1-3; D call uncertain. Trimming removed 0 bases from V and 2 bases from J, with 8 bases in between. Germline values: CDR1 MNHEY, CDR2 SVGAGI. This CDR3 region has 15 residues. The CDR3 reads CASSYSGGPGNTIYF. The CDR3 nucleotides read TGTGCCAGCAGTTACTCGGGAGGTCCTGGAAACACCATATATTTT.

This clone was seen only once. The V and J genes are TRBV24-1 and TRBJ2-2, with 8 bases that match TRBD1. The CDR3 loop spans 17 amino acids. The germline V gene has CDR1 KGHDR and CDR2 SFDVKD. The V and J ends lost 3 bases and 6 bases, in that order; junction bases with no gene match: 11. Here the CDR3 reads CATSDTQGATAPGELFF. As DNA, the CDR3 is TGTGCCACCAGTGATACGCAGGGGGCGACCGCCCCCGGGGAGCTGTTTTTT.